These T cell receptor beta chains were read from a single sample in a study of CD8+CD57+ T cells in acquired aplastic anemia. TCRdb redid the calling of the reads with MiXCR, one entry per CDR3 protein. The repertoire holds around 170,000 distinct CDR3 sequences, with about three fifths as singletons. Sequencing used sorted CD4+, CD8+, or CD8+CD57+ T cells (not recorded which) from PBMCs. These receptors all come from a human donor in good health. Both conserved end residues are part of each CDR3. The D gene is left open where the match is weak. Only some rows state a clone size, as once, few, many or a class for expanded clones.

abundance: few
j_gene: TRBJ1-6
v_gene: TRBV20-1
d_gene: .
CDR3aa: CSARGPTVAPYNSPLHF
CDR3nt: TGCAGTGCTAGAGGCCCGACAGTAGCTCCTTATAATTCACCCCTCCACTTT

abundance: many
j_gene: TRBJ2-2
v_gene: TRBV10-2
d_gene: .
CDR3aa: CASSVAEELFF
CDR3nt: TGCGCCAGCAGTGTGGCCGAGGAGCTGTTTTTT

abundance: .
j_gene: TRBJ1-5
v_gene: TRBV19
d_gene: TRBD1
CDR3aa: CASSGQVSNQPQHF
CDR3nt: TGTGCCAGTAGTGGACAGGTTAGCAATCAGCCCCAGCATTTT

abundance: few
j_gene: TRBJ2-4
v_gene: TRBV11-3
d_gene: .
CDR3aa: CASSSPRGRVDGNIQYF
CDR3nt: TGTGCCAGCAGTTCCCCTAGGGGGAGGGTTGACGGAAACATTCAGTACTTC

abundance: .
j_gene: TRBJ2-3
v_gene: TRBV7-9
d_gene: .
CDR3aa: CASSAEGYRPSTDTQYF
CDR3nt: TGTGCCAGCAGCGCCGAAGGGTATCGTCCTAGCACAGATACGCAGTATTTT

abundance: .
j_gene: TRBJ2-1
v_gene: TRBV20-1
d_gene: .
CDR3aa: CSASSYNEQFF
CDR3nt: TGCAGTGCTAGCAGTTACAATGAGCAGTTCTTC

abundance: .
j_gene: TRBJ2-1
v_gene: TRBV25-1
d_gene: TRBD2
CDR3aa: CASSGLAGGYNEQFF
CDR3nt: TGTGCCAGCAGTGGACTAGCGGGAGGGTACAATGAGCAGTTCTTC

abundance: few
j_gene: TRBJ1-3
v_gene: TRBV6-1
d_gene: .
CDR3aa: CASSGGNTIYF
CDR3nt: TGTGCCAGCAGTGGCGGAAACACCATATATTTT

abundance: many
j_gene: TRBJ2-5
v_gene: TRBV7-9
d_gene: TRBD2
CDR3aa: CASSSVAGEGETQYF
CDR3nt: TGTGCCAGCAGCTCCGTAGCGGGAGAGGGAGAGACCCAGTACTTC

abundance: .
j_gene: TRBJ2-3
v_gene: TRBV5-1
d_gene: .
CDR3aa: CASSLYEGEIGADTQYF
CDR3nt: TGTGCCAGCAGCCTTTACGAGGGGGAGATAGGAGCAGATACGCAGTATTTT

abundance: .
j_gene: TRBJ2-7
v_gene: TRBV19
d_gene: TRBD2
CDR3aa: CASSVGRVVSEQYF
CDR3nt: TGTGCCAGTAGTGTCGGGAGGGTGGTATCCGAGCAGTACTTC

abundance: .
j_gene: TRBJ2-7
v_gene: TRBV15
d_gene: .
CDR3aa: CATSSELGSYEQYF
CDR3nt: TGTGCCACCAGCAGTGAACTAGGTTCCTACGAGCAGTACTTC

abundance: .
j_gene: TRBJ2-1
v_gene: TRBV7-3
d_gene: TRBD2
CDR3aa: CASSLLAGVYYNEQFF
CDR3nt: TGTGCCAGCAGCTTACTAGCGGGAGTATATTACAATGAGCAGTTCTTC

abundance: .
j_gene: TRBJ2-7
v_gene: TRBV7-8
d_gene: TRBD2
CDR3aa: CASSRLSGLGDEQYF
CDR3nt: TGTGCCAGCAGCCGCCTTTCGGGACTAGGCGACGAGCAGTACTTC

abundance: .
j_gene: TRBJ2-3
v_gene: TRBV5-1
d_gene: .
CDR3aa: CASSLGRPSTDTQYF
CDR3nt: TGCGCCAGCAGCCTCGGGAGACCTAGCACAGATACGCAGTATTTT

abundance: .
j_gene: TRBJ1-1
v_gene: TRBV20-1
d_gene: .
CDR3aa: CSARVQEKNTGAFF
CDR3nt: TGCAGTGCTAGAGTACAGGAAAAGAACACTGGAGCTTTCTTT

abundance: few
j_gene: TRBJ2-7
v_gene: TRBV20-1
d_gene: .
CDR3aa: CSAQRTSPYEQYF
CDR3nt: TGCAGTGCCCAGAGGACCAGTCCTTACGAGCAGTACTTC

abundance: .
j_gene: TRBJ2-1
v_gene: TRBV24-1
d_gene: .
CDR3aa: CATLDKIYNEQFF
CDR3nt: TGTGCCACCCTGGACAAGATCTACAATGAGCAGTTCTTC

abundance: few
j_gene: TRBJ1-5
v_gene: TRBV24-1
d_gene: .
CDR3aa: CATSDTGLGQPQHF
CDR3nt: TGTGCCACCAGCGATACAGGGTTAGGTCAGCCCCAGCATTTT

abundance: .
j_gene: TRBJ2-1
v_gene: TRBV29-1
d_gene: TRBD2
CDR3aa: CSAGGLAGQNNEQFF
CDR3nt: TGCAGCGCCGGAGGGCTAGCGGGACAGAACAATGAGCAGTTCTTC

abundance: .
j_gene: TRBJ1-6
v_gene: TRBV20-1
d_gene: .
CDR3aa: CSARDSGSPLHF
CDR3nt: TGCAGTGCTAGGGACAGTGGTTCACCCCTCCACTTT

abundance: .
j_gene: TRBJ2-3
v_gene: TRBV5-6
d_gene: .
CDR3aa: CASSLGQTTDTQYF
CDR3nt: TGTGCCAGCAGCTTGGGACAGACCACAGATACGCAGTATTTT

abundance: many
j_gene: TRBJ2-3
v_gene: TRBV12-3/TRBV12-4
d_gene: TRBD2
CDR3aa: CASSISGRAITDTQYF
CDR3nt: TGTGCCAGCAGTATTAGCGGGAGGGCCATCACAGATACGCAGTATTTT

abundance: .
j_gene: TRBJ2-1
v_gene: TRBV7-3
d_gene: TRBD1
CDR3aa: CASSLMGQGINEQFF
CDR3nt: TGTGCCAGCAGCTTAATGGGACAGGGTATCAATGAGCAGTTCTTC

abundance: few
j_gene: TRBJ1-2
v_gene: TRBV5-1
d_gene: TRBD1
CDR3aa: CASSLWWGTGGFGYTF
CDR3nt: TGCGCCAGCAGCTTGTGGTGGGGGACAGGGGGTTTTGGCTACACCTTC

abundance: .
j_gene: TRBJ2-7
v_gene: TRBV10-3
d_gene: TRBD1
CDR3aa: CAIRAGTGKTDEQYF
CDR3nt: TGTGCCATCAGGGCCGGGACAGGGAAGACCGACGAGCAGTACTTC

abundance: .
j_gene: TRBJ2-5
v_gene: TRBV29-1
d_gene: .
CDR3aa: CSVAGLFLETQYF
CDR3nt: TGCAGCGTGGCGGGACTTTTCCTAGAGACCCAGTACTTC

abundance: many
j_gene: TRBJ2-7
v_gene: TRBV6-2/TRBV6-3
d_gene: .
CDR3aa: CASSYSKLGGDYEQYF
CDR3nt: TGTGCCAGCAGTTACTCGAAGTTGGGCGGAGATTACGAGCAGTACTTC

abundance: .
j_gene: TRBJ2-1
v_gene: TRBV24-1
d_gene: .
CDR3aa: CATSDLERDNNEQFF
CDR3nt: TGTGCCACCAGTGATTTGGAAAGGGACAACAATGAGCAGTTCTTC

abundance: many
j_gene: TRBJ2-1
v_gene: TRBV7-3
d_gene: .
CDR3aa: CASATGNGNKQFF
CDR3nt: TGTGCCAGCGCCACGGGGAATGGCAATAAGCAGTTCTTC

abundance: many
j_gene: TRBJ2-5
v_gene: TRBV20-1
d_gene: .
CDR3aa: CSATPGLSVETQYF
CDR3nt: TGCAGTGCTACCCCGGGCCTGAGTGTGGAGACCCAGTACTTC

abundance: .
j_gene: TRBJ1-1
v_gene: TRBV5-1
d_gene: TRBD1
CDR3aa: CASSLSGGPNTEAFF
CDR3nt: TGCGCCAGCAGCCTATCAGGGGGCCCGAACACTGAAGCTTTCTTT

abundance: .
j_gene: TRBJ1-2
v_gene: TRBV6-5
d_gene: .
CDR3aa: CASRPLRGAPRSYGYTF
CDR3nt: TGTGCCAGCAGACCGCTTCGTGGGGCCCCCAGGTCCTATGGCTACACCTTC

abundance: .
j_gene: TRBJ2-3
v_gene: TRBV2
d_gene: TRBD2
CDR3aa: CASGRGRSTQYF
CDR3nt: TGTGCCAGCGGTCGCGGGAGGAGTACGCAGTATTTT

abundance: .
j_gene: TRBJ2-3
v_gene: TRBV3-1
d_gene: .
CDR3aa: CASQRGGAFSTDTQYF
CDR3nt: TGTGCCAGCCAGAGGGGGGGGGCCTTCAGCACAGATACGCAGTATTTT

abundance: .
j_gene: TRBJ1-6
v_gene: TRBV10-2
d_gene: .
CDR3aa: CASSEGLSGYRSSPLHF
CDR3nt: TGCGCCAGCAGTGAAGGGCTATCGGGGTACAGGTCTTCACCCCTCCACTTT

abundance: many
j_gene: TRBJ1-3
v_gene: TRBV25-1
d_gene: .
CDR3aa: CASSEGDIYSGNTIYF
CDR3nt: TGTGCCAGCAGTGAAGGGGACATCTACTCTGGAAACACCATATATTTT

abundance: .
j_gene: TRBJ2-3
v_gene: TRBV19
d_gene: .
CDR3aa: CASRRGPGGTQYF
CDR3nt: TGTGCCAGTAGGCGAGGACCGGGCGGTACGCAGTATTTT

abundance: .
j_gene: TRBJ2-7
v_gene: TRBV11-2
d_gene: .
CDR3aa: CASSFGSDSSYEQYF
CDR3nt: TGTGCCAGCAGCTTCGGCAGCGACAGCTCCTACGAGCAGTACTTC

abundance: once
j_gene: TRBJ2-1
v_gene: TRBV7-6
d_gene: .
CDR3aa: CASSLDPGPGNEQFF
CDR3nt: TGTGCCAGCAGCTTAGACCCGGGGCCCGGGAATGAGCAGTTCTTC

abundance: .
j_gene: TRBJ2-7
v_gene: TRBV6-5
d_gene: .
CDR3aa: CASSYSIGGYSYEQYF
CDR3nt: TGTGCCAGCAGTTACTCGATAGGGGGATACTCCTACGAGCAGTACTTC

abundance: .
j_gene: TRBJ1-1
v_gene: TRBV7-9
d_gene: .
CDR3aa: CASSSYRAPGAEAFF
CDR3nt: TGTGCCAGCAGCTCCTACAGGGCCCCCGGGGCTGAAGCTTTCTTT

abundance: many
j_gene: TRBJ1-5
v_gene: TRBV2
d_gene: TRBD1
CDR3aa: CASSGTGGNQPQHF
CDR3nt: TGTGCCAGCAGCGGGACAGGGGGCAATCAGCCCCAGCATTTT

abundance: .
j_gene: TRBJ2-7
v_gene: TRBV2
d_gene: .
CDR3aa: CASRTWGAGYEQYF
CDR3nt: TGTGCCAGCAGGACTTGGGGCGCGGGCTACGAGCAGTACTTC

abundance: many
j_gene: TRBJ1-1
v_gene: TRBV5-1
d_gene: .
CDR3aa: CASSLGWGGATEAFF
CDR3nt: TGCGCCAGCAGCTTGGGTTGGGGAGGAGCCACTGAAGCTTTCTTT

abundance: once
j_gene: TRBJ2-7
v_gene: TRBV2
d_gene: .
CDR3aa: CASSDWVGTYEQYF
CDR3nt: TGTGCCAGCAGTGATTGGGTCGGAACCTACGAGCAGTACTTC

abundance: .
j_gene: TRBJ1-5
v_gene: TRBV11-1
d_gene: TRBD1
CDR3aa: CASSSDRGDQPQHF
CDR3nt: TGTGCCAGCAGTTCCGACAGGGGGGATCAGCCCCAGCATTTT

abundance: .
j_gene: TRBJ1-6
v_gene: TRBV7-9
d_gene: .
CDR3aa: CASSTGVYNSPLHF
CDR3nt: TGTGCCAGCTCAACGGGAGTGTATAATTCACCCCTCCACTTT

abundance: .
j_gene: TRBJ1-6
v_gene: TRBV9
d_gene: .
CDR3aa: CASSVERDRDSPLHF
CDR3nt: TGTGCCAGCAGCGTGGAGAGAGACAGAGATTCACCCCTCCACTTT